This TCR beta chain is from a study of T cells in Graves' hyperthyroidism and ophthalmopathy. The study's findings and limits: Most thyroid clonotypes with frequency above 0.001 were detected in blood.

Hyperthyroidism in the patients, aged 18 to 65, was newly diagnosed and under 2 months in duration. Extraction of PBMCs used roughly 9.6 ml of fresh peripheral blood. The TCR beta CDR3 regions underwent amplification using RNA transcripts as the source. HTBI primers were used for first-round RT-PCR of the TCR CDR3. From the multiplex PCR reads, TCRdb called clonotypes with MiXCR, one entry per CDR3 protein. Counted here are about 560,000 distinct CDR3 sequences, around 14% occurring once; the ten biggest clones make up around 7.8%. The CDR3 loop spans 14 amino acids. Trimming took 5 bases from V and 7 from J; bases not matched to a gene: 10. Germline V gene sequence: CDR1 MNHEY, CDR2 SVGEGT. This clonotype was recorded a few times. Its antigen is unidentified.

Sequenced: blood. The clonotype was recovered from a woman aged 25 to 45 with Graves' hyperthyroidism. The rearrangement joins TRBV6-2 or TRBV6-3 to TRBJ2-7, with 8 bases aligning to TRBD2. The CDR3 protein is CASSNSGKLWEQYF. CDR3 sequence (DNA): TGTGCCAGCAGTAATAGCGGGAAGTTGTGGGAGCAGTACTTC.